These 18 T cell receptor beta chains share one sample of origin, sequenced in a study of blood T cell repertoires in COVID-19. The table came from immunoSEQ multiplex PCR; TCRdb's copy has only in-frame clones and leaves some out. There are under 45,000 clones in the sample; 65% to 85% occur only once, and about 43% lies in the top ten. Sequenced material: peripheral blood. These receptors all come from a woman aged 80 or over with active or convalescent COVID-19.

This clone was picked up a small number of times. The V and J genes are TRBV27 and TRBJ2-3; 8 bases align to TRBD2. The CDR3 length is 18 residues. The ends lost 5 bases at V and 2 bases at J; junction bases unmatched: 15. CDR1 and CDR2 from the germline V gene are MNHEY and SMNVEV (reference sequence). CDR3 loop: CASSTISGIKLYTDTQYF. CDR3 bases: TGTGCCAGCAGTACCATTAGCGGGATCAAGCTCTACACAGATACGCAGTATTTT.

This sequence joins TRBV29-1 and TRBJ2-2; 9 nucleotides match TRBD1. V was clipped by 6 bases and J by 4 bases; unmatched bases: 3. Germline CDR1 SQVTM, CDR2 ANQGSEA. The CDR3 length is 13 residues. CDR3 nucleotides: TGCAGCGTGGGGACAGGGCCCACCGGGGAGCTGTTTTTT. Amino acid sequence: CSVGTGPTGELFF.

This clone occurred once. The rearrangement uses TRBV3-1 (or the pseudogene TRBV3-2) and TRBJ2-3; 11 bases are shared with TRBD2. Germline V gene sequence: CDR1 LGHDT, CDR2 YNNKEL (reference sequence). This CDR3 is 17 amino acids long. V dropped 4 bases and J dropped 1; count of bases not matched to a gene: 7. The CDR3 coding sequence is TGTGCCAGCAGCCGTATTGGGACTAGCGGCGGCACAGATACGCAGTATTTT. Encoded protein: CASSRIGTSGGTDTQYF.

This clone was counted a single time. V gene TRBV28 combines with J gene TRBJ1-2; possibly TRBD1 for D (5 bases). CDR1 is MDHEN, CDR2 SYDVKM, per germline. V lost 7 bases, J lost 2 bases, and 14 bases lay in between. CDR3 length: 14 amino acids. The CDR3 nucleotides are TGTGCCAGCACCCTCCAGGGCTCGAACTATGGCTACACCTTC. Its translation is CASTLQGSNYGYTF.

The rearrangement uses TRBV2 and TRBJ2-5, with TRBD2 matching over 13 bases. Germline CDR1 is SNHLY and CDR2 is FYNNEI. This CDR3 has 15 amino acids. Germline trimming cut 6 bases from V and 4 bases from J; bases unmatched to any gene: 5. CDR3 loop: CASSGGTSGIETQYF. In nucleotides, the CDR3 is TGTGCCAGCAGCGGGGGGACTAGCGGGATAGAGACCCAGTACTTC.

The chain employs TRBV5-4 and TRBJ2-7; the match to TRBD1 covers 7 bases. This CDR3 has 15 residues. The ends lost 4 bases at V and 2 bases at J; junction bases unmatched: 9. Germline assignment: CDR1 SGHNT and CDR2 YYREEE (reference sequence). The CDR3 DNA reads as TGTGCCAGCAGCGATCCCGGGACAGTCACCTACGAGCAGTACTTC. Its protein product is CASSDPGTVTYEQYF.

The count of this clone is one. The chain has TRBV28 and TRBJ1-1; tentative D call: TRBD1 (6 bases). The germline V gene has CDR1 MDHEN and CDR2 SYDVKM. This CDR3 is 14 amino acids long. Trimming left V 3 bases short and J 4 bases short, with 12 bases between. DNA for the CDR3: TGTGCCAGCAGTTTCTGGCAGGGGAGCACTGAAGCTTTCTTT. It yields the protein CASSFWQGSTEAFF. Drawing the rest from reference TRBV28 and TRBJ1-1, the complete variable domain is DVKVTQSSRYLVKRTGEKVFLECVQDMDHENMFWYRQDPGLGLRLIYFSYDVKMKEKGDIPEGYSVSREKKERFSLILESASTNQTSMYLCASSFWQGSTEAFFGQGTRLTVV.

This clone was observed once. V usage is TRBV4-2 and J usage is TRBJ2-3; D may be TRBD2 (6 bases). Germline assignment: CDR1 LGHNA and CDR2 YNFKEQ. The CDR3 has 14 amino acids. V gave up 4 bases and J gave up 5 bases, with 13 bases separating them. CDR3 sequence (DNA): TGTGCCAGCAGCCCACGGGAGCGGGTAGATACGCAGTATTTT. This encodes CASSPRERVDTQYF.

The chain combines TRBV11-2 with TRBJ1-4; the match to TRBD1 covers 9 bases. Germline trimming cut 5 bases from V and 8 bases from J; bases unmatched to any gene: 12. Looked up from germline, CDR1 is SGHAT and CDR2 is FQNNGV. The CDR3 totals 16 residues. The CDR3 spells CASSPTGGDGGEKLFF. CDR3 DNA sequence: TGTGCCAGCAGCCCGACAGGGGGGGACGGGGGCGAAAAACTGTTTTTT.

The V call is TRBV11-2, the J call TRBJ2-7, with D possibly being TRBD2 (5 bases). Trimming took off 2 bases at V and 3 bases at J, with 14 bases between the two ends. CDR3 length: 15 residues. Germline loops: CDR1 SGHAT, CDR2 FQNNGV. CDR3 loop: CASSLPGDRSYEQYF. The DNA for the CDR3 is TGTGCCAGCAGCTTACCCGGGGATAGGAGCTACGAGCAGTACTTC. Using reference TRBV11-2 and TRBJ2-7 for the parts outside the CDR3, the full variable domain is EAGVAQSPRYKIIEKRQSVAFWCNPISGHATLYWYQQILGQGPKLLIQFQNNGVVDDSQLPKDRFSAERLKGVDSTLKIQPAKLEDSAVYLCASSLPGDRSYEQYFGPGTRLTVT.

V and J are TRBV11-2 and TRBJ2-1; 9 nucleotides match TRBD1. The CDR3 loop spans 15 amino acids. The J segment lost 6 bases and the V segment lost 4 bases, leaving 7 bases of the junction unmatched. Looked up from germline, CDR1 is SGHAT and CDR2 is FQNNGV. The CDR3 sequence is CASSWRDRVSNEQFF. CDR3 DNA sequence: TGTGCCAGCAGCTGGAGGGACAGGGTGAGCAATGAGCAGTTCTTC.

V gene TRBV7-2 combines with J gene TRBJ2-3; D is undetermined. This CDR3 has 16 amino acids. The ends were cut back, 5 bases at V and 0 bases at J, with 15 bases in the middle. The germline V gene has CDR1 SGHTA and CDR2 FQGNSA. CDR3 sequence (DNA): TGTGCCAGCAGCAGTCCCTCCACTCCTAGCACAGATACGCAGTATTTT. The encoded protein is CASSSPSTPSTDTQYF. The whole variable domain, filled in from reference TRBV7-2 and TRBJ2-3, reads GAGVSQSPSNKVTEKGKDVELRCDPISGHTALYWYRQSLGQGLEFLIYFQGNSAPDKSGLPSDRFSAERTGGSVSTLTIQRTQQEDSAVYLCASSSPSTPSTDTQYFGPGTRLTVL.

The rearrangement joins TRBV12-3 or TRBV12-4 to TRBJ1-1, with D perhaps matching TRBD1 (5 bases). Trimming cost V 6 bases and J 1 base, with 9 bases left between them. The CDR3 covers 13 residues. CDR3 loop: CASRQGSNTEAFF. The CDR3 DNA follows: TGTGCCAGCAGGCAGGGATCGAACACTGAAGCTTTCTTT.

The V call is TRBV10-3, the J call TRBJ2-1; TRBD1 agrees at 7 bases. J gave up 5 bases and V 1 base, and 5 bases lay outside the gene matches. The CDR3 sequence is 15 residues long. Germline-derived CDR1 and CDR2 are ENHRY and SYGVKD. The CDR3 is CAISEFGQANNEQFF. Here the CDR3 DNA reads TGTGCCATCAGTGAGTTCGGACAGGCGAACAATGAGCAGTTCTTC.

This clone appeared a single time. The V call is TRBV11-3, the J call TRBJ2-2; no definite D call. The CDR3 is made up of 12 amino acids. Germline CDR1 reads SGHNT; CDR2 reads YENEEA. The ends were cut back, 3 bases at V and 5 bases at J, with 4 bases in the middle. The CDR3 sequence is CASSFTTGELFF. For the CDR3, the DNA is TGTGCCAGCAGCTTTACAACCGGGGAGCTGTTTTTT.

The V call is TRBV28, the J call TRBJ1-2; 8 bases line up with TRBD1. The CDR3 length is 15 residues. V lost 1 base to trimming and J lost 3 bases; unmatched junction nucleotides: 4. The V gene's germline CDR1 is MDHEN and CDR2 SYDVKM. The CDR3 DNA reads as TGTGCCAGCAGTTTATTTGCAGGGGGCCACTATGGCTACACCTTC. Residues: CASSLFAGGHYGYTF.

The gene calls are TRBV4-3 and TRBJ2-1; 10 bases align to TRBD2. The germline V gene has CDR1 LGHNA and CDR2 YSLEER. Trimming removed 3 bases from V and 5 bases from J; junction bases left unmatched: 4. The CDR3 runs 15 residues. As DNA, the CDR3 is TGCGCCAGCAGCCAGGGGGGACTAGCGAACAATGAGCAGTTCTTC. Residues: CASSQGGLANNEQFF.

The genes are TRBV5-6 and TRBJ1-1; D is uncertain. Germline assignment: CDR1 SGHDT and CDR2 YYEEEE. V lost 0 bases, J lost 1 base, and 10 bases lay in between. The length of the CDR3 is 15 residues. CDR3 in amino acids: CASSLVPGRNTEAFF. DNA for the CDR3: TGTGCCAGCAGCTTGGTGCCAGGTAGGAACACTGAAGCTTTCTTT.